The present T cell receptor beta chain was sequenced within a study of response to subunit inactivated influenza vaccine. TCRdb called the RT-PCR reads again in MiXCR, with one record for every CDR3 protein. This table has about half a million distinct CDR3 sequences, around 8% appearing once. The germline V and J ends were trimmed by 0 bases and 10 bases, with 7 bases remaining between them. This CDR3 spans 12 amino acids. The germline CDR1 and CDR2 sequences are SGHAT and FQNNGV. Notes on the study in general: The authors proposed limited new T cell recruitment per seasonal influenza vaccination.

This clonotype showed up many times. Its antigen is undetermined. The V and J genes are TRBV11-2 and TRBJ2-1, with D uncertain. Sample: PBMCs from blood, taken less than 30 months after vaccination. This TCR was sampled from a man in his fifties or sixties who received an inactivated influenza vaccine. The CDR3 nucleotides are TGTGCCAGCAGCTTAGACGGTCAGGAGCAGTTCTTC. Its protein is CASSLDGQEQFF. Full variable domain (remainder filled in from reference TRBV11-2 and TRBJ2-1): EAGVAQSPRYKIIEKRQSVAFWCNPISGHATLYWYQQILGQGPKLLIQFQNNGVVDDSQLPKDRFSAERLKGVDSTLKIQPAKLEDSAVYLCASSLDGQEQFFGPGTRLTVL.